The 4 T cell receptor beta chains reported below all come from one sample, sequenced in a study of blood T cell repertoires in COVID-19. Profiled with immunoSEQ multiplex PCR; TCRdb holds only in-frame clones, not every one. Among 150,000 or so clones listed, roughly 84% were seen once. The material sequenced was peripheral blood. These receptors were collected from a young man with active or convalescent COVID-19.

The chain couples TRBV7-9 to TRBJ2-7; tentatively, D is TRBD1 (5 bases). Germline-derived CDR1 and CDR2 are SEHNR and FQNEAQ (reference sequence). Trimming took 6 bases from V and 0 from J, leaving 15 bases between them. The CDR3 loop spans 15 amino acids. The CDR3 sequence: CASRKDSPSSYEQYF. For the CDR3, the DNA is TGTGCCAGCAGAAAAGACAGCCCGAGCTCCTACGAGCAGTACTTC.

The genes are TRBV7-2 and TRBJ2-1; TRBD2 matches 7 bases. With V trimmed by 5 bases and J by 7 bases, 17 bases remained unmatched. Germline CDR1 and CDR2: SGHTA and FQGNSA. The CDR3 is made up of 17 amino acids. The CDR3 region has the DNA TGTGCCAGCAGCCCAAAAACTGGCGGGAGTGTGGGTAATGAGCAGTTCTTC. This encodes CASSPKTGGSVGNEQFF.

The chain carries TRBV7-2 and TRBJ2-3, with unresolved D. CDR3 length equals 13 residues. V shed 7 bases and J shed 4 bases, with 12 bases lying between them. The germline gives CDR1 SGHTA, CDR2 FQGNSA. This CDR3 reads CASTISVADTQYF. In nucleotides, the CDR3 is TGTGCCAGCACTATCTCGGTGGCAGATACGCAGTATTTT.

This chain joins TRBV4-1 and TRBJ2-1; 7 bases agree with TRBD1. Germline CDR1 is MGHRA and CDR2 is YSYEKL. This CDR3 is built from 15 residues. Trimming at V came to 2 bases and at J to 1 base, leaving 2 bases not matched to a gene. The CDR3 nucleotides are TGCGCCAGCAGCCAAACAGGGGTATCCTACAATGAGCAGTTCTTC. Amino acid sequence: CASSQTGVSYNEQFF.